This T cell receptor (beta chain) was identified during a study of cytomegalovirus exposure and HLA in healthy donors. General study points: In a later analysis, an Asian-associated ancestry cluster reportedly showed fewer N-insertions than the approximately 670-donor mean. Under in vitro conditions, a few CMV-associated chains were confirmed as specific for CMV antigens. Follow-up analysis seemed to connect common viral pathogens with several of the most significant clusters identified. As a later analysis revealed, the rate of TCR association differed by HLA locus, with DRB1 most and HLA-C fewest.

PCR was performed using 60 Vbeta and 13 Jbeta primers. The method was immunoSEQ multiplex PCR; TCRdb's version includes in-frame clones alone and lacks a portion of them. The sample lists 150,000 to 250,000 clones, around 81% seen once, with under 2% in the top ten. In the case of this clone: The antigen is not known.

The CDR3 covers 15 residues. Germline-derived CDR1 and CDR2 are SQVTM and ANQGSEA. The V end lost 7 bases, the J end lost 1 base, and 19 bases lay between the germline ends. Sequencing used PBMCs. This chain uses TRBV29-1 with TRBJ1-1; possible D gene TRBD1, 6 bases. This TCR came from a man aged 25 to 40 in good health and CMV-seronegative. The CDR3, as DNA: TGCAGCGCCACAGGGTGGGGAAAGGCGAACACTGAAGCTTTCTTT. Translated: CSATGWGKANTEAFF.